This T cell receptor beta chain was captured by sequencing in a study of post-analysis software for immune sequencing data. In the study overall: Relapsing-remitting, secondary progressive and progressive-relapsing multiple sclerosis were all included among the disease courses.

Trimming stripped 2 bases from V and 7 bases from J, with 8 bases between. The length of the CDR3 is 12 residues. Included in the TCR beta cDNA libraries were unique molecular identifiers. From roughly 1 to 10 million T cells, about 500,000 cDNA molecules were obtained. TCRdb analysed the PCR reads with MiXCR anew, one entry per CDR3 protein. The table has 550,000 to 700,000 distinct CDR3 sequences, about 40% seen once; the top ten hold around 1.7%. Of note for this clonotype: Its antigen is unidentified.

Study-level results: Roughly five TRBV segments appeared more often in patients than in controls, and TRBV5-6, TRBV5-1 and TRBV20-1 were among these. Analysis by F measure revealed that same-batch samples clustered strongly together. Those with multiple sclerosis, the patient group, showed significantly lower normalized Chao1 diversity than controls.

The chain employs TRBV12-3 or TRBV12-4 and TRBJ2-5; D is undetermined. Sequencing was done on a sample of blood. This receptor was identified in a girl aged 5 to 17 with multiple sclerosis. CDR3 sequence reads: CASSLRPTTQYF. The CDR3 bases are TGTGCCAGCAGTTTAAGACCGACGACCCAGTACTTC.